The TCR beta chain under discussion was sequenced for a study of T cell changes during pregnancy in multiple sclerosis. The germline V gene has CDR1 MNHNY and CDR2 SVGAGI (reference sequence). V dropped 0 bases and J dropped 6 bases, with 9 bases sitting between them. The CDR3 length is 15 residues. Some clones are missing from TCRdb's copy, which holds only in-frame ones; the method was immunoSEQ multiplex PCR. The sample shows 65,000 to 70,000 clones, around 92% of them seen only once. The chain couples TRBV6-6 to TRBJ1-6; D is perhaps TRBD1 (5 bases). The sequencing here drew on peripheral blood, taken in the first trimester of pregnancy. The TCR sequence derives from a female donor with multiple sclerosis, enrolled in a pregnancy study. The CDR3 bases are TGTGCCAGCAGTTACTCAGGGGAGGGTAATTCACCCCTCCACTTT. Translated, it gives CASSYSGEGNSPLHF.